The following is a TCR beta chain sequence with its context. These data belong to a study of blood T cell repertoires in COVID-19. The wider study: The study drew acute and convalescent COVID-19 samples from the United States, Italy and Spain. Sample material is recorded as cDNA or gDNA derived from T cells, B-cell-depleted T cells, or PBMCs.

Original handling: Cell counts per sample came from amplifying reference gene primers. Generated by immunoSEQ multiplex PCR, the TCRdb table keeps only in-frame clones and is missing some. The V and J calls and clone size were taken over from that table, and D and trimming were inferred from the DNA. The sample shows 12,000 to 15,000 clones, around 88% of them seen only once. V lost 5 bases to trimming and J lost 7 bases; unmatched junction nucleotides: 13. Germline loops: CDR1 SEHNR, CDR2 FQNEAQ (reference sequence). This CDR3 has 16 residues. Sequenced material: peripheral blood. The sequence was obtained from a human donor in a cohort sampled during active COVID-19. V and J are TRBV7-9 and TRBJ1-1; 10 positions match TRBD1. As DNA, the CDR3 is TGTGCCAGCAGCCCAATACCTGCGACAGGGGGCCTTGAAGCTTTCTTT. Encoded protein: CASSPIPATGGLEAFF.